Shown below are 29 T cell receptor beta chains from a single sample sequenced in a study of cytomegalovirus exposure and HLA in healthy donors. TCRdb's copy holds only in-frame clones and misses some; the assay was immunoSEQ multiplex PCR. The data contain roughly 130,000 clones, 88% of them singletons. Material for sequencing was PBMCs. These receptors were taken from a man aged 30 to 39 in good health and CMV-seronegative.

This sequence joins TRBV6-4 and TRBJ2-1, with 12 bases that match TRBD2. This CDR3 is built from 15 residues. Germline V lookup: CDR1 MRHNA, CDR2 SNTAGT. Unmatched junction bases numbered 7, after V lost 6 bases and J lost 7 bases. The CDR3 DNA reads TGTGCCAGCAGCCGACTAGCGGGAGAGGATAATGAGCAGTTCTTC. This codes for CASSRLAGEDNEQFF.

V and J are TRBV19 and TRBJ1-6; 7 bases match TRBD1. V dropped 5 bases and J dropped 5; count of bases not matched to a gene: 9. Germline values: CDR1 LNHDA, CDR2 SQIVND (reference sequence). This CDR3 has 16 amino acids. The CDR3 nucleotides are TGTGCCAGTAGTTTCACCGGGACAGTTAATAATTCACCCCTCCACTTT. Its protein is CASSFTGTVNNSPLHF.

The rearrangement uses TRBV5-6 and TRBJ1-2, with no clear D. The germline gives CDR1 SGHDT, CDR2 YYEEEE. V gave up 4 bases and J gave up 2 bases, with 6 bases separating them. The CDR3 loop spans 12 amino acids. The CDR3 protein is CASSTLNYGYTF. The CDR3 nucleotides read TGTGCCAGCAGCACATTAAACTATGGCTACACCTTC. The full variable domain, rest sourced from reference TRBV5-6 and TRBJ1-2, is DAGVTQSPTHLIKTRGQQVTLRCSPKSGHDTVSWYQQALGQGPQFIFQYYEEEERQRGNFPDRFSGHQFPNYSSELNVNALLLGDSALYLCASSTLNYGYTFGSGTRLTVV.

This clone was observed once. This rearrangement joins TRBV5-4 to TRBJ1-2, with D possibly TRBD1 on 6 matching bases. In germline, CDR1 is SGHNT, CDR2 YYREEE (reference sequence). V gave up 4 bases and J gave up 3 bases, with 13 bases separating them. The CDR3 runs 14 residues. The chain's CDR3 is CASSGAGEDYGYTF. CDR3 nucleotide sequence: TGTGCCAGCAGCGGGGCAGGGGAAGACTATGGCTACACCTTC.

The rearrangement uses TRBV5-1 and TRBJ2-5; the D gene is possibly TRBD2 (6 bases). The V end was cut by 3 bases, the J end by 2 bases, with 14 bases between. Germline CDR1 is SGHRS and CDR2 is YFSETQ. The CDR3 is 15 residues long. The CDR3 sequence is CASSSNSGGQETQYF. Written as DNA, the CDR3 is TGCGCCAGCAGCTCCAACAGTGGGGGGCAAGAGACCCAGTACTTC.

The chain carries TRBV7-3 and TRBJ2-4; 14 bases map to TRBD2. J gave up 5 bases and V 3 bases, and 6 bases lay outside the gene matches. The CDR3 covers 17 residues. Germline CDR1 reads SGHTA; CDR2 reads FQGTGA. The CDR3: CASSLTGTSGRQNIQYF. Written as DNA, the CDR3 is TGTGCCAGCAGCTTGACCGGGACTAGCGGGAGACAAAACATTCAGTACTTC.

This clone showed up just once. V and J are TRBV11-2 and TRBJ2-2; 14 bases map to TRBD2. Germline assignment: CDR1 SGHAT and CDR2 FQNNGV. V gave up 5 bases and J gave up 4 bases; unmatched junction bases: 6. The CDR3 is 17 residues long. The CDR3 sequence is CASSMRTSGRSTGELFF. The DNA for the CDR3 is TGTGCCAGCAGCATGAGGACTAGCGGGAGGTCCACCGGGGAGCTGTTTTTT.

The V and J genes are TRBV6-6 and TRBJ2-2, with unresolved D. CDR1 MNHNY and CDR2 SVGAGI come from the germline V gene (reference sequence). This CDR3 region has 14 residues. Trimming cost V 0 bases and J 7 bases, with 9 bases left between them. CDR3 in amino acids: CASSYSSDSGELFF. DNA for the CDR3: TGTGCCAGCAGTTACTCGAGTGATAGCGGGGAGCTGTTTTTT.

V is TRBV4-1 and J is TRBJ2-7, with D possibly being TRBD1 (5 bases). CDR3 length: 16 amino acids. V was pared by 1 base and J by 3 bases, with 16 bases between. Germline CDR1 and CDR2: MGHRA and YSYEKL. DNA of the CDR3: TGCGCCAGCAGCCAAGGGGAATGGGGCGGAAACTACGAGCAGTACTTC. Translated: CASSQGEWGGNYEQYF.

The V gene is TRBV7-6, the J gene TRBJ1-3; D is possibly TRBD1 (6 bases). Germline CDR1 is SGHVS and CDR2 is FNYEAQ. The CDR3 length is 16 residues. Trimming removed 4 bases at V and 0 bases at J, with 13 bases between. Here the CDR3 reads CASSSSRDTSGNTIYF. The CDR3 nucleotides are TGTGCCAGCAGCTCCAGCCGGGACACCTCTGGAAACACCATATATTTT. The whole variable domain, filled in from reference TRBV7-6 and TRBJ1-3, reads GAGVSQSPRYKVTKRGQDVALRCDPISGHVSLYWYRQALGQGPEFLTYFNYEAQQDKSGLPNDRFSAERPEGSISTLTIQRTEQRDSAMYRCASSSSRDTSGNTIYFGEGSWLTVV.

This chain joins TRBV6-1 and TRBJ2-3; TRBD1 aligns across 8 bases. This CDR3 has 15 residues. From germline, CDR1 is MNHNS and CDR2 SASEGT. V shed 3 bases, J shed 3 bases, and the junction held 5 bases outside the gene matches. CDR3 sequence reads: CASSEGYRGTDTQYF. The CDR3 coding sequence is TGTGCCAGCAGTGAGGGTTACAGGGGGACAGATACGCAGTATTTT.

The chain couples TRBV6-5 to TRBJ2-1; 7 bases line up with TRBD2. The V and J ends lost 2 bases and 9 bases, in that order; junction bases with no gene match: 13. Germline V gene lookup returns CDR1 MNHEY and CDR2 SVGAGI. The CDR3 is 16 amino acids. In nucleotides, the CDR3 is TGTGCCAGCAGTTACGCTAGCGGCAGGCCTGGGGGTGAGCAGTTCTTC. Translating it yields CASSYASGRPGGEQFF.

This rearrangement joins TRBV5-1 to TRBJ1-2; no clear D gene. V lost 4 bases to trimming and J lost 11 bases, with 15 bases between them. The CDR3 sequence is 12 residues long. Germline V gene lookup returns CDR1 SGHRS and CDR2 YFSETQ. This chain's CDR3 is CASSPGEGPYTF. The CDR3 nucleotides read TGCGCCAGCAGCCCCGGGGAGGGCCCTTACACCTTC.

V gene TRBV10-2 combines with J gene TRBJ1-2, with 10 bases that match TRBD1. CDR3 length: 18 residues. Germline values: CDR1 WSHSY, CDR2 SAAADI. V lost 4 bases to trimming and J lost 2 bases; unmatched junction nucleotides: 13. As DNA, the CDR3 is TGCGCCAGCAGTGGACCCGGGACAGGGGAGGTGTCCAACTATGGCTACACCTTC. It is translated as CASSGPGTGEVSNYGYTF.

The chain recombines TRBV18 with TRBJ2-5; 8 nucleotides line up with TRBD2. V was pared by 4 bases and J by 4 bases, with 8 bases of the junction left unmatched. This CDR3 spans 15 amino acids. Germline CDR1 KGHSH, CDR2 LQKENI. The DNA for the CDR3 is TGTGCCAGCTCACACACAGCGGGAGAGGTAGAGACCCAGTACTTC. It yields the protein CASSHTAGEVETQYF.

V and J are TRBV18 and TRBJ2-3; TRBD1 matches 10 bases. The ends lost 3 bases at V and 0 bases at J; junction bases unmatched: 3. The CDR3 totals 16 residues. CDR1 and CDR2 (germline): KGHSH, LQKENI. The CDR3 DNA is TGTGCCAGCTCACCTTGGGACAGGGGTAGCACAGATACGCAGTATTTT. Translated: CASSPWDRGSTDTQYF.

This clone was counted a few times. The rearrangement uses TRBV9 and TRBJ2-7; 13 bases match TRBD2. CDR1 and CDR2 from the germline V gene are SGDLS and YYNGEE. CDR3 size: 15 residues. The V and J ends lost 3 bases and 2 bases, in that order; junction bases with no gene match: 2. The CDR3 DNA reads as TGTGCCAGCAGCGGTGGACTAGCGGGAGCCTACGAGCAGTACTTC. Residues: CASSGGLAGAYEQYF.

The chain joins TRBV7-9 to TRBJ2-1, with TRBD2 matching over 8 bases. Trimming at V came to 5 bases and at J to 0 bases, leaving 9 bases not matched to a gene. This CDR3 region has 17 residues. Germline V gene data show CDR1 as SEHNR and CDR2 as FQNEAQ (reference sequence). DNA of the CDR3: TGTGCCAGCAGCACCGAACTAGCGGAAAGCTCCTACAATGAGCAGTTCTTC. It is translated as CASSTELAESSYNEQFF.

This rearrangement joins TRBV10-2 to TRBJ2-5; 14 bases are shared with TRBD2. Germline V gene lookup returns CDR1 WSHSY and CDR2 SAAADI. The length of the CDR3 is 14 residues. With 4 bases clipped from V and 7 bases from J, the junction kept 2 bases outside the gene matches. In DNA form, the CDR3 reads TGCGCCAGCAGTGGTGGACTAGCGGGGGGGACCCAGTACTTC. The encoded protein is CASSGGLAGGTQYF.

The rearrangement joins TRBV27 to TRBJ2-1, with 13 nucleotides matching TRBD2. The trim removed 2 bases at V and 9 bases at J, leaving 10 bases unmatched. This CDR3 region has 17 residues. Germline loops: CDR1 MNHEY, CDR2 SMNVEV (reference sequence). The DNA for the CDR3 is TGTGCCAGCAGTTTACTCTTGGGGACTAGCGGGATCGTTGAGCAGTTCTTC. Translation gives CASSLLLGTSGIVEQFF.

This rearrangement joins TRBV10-1 to TRBJ2-3, with TRBD2 as a possible D gene (5 bases). The CDR3 runs 16 residues. V shed 2 bases and J shed 0 bases, with 12 bases lying between them. The germline CDR1 and CDR2 sequences are WNHNN and SYGVQD (reference sequence). The CDR3 bases are TGCGCCAGCAGTGAGGGGAGCGTCCCTAGCACAGATACGCAGTATTTT. It encodes CASSEGSVPSTDTQYF.

The chain combines TRBV7-9 with TRBJ2-7; weak D call: TRBD1 (6 bases). There are 16 residues in the CDR3. Germline V CDR1 and CDR2: SEHNR, FQNEAQ (reference sequence). Between the trimmed V and J ends, which lost 5 bases and 3 bases, there was a span of 20 bases. CDR3: CASSLVSGQLIYEQYF. CDR3 nucleotide sequence: TGTGCCAGCAGCCTTGTCTCCGGACAGCTAATCTACGAGCAGTACTTC.

V gene TRBV29-1 combines with J gene TRBJ2-6, with 7 bases identical to TRBD2. The V gene's germline CDR1 is SQVTM and CDR2 ANQGSEA. J gave up 0 bases and V 0 bases, and 2 bases lay outside the gene matches. This CDR3 spans 16 amino acids. The CDR3 nucleotides read TGCAGCGTTGAAGATCCGGGGGGCTCTGGGGCCAACGTCCTGACTTTC. Translation: CSVEDPGGSGANVLTF.

This chain connects TRBV30 to TRBJ1-5, with D uncertain. V lost 3 bases and J 4 bases, leaving 10 bases between the germline ends. Germline assignment: CDR1 GTSNPN and CDR2 SVGIG (reference sequence). The CDR3 sequence is 13 residues long. CDR3 sequence reads: CAWSEGGNQPQHF. Here the CDR3 DNA reads TGTGCCTGGAGCGAGGGAGGAAATCAGCCCCAGCATTTT.

This clone showed up just once. The V and J genes are TRBV9 and TRBJ2-5; possibly TRBD2 for D (5 bases). Germline V CDR1 and CDR2: SGDLS, YYNGEE. This CDR3 has 13 residues. V was clipped by 1 base and J by 7 bases, with 11 bases between them. The CDR3, as DNA: TGTGCCAGCAGCGTAAACCCCGCGGGGACCCAGTACTTC. Protein: CASSVNPAGTQYF.

The chain employs TRBV28 and TRBJ2-7, with a possible D match to TRBD1 (6 bases). There are 14 residues in the CDR3. CDR1 and CDR2 from the germline V gene are MDHEN and SYDVKM. V was cut by 5 bases and J by 0 bases, with 11 bases left in between. For the CDR3, the DNA is TGTGCCAGCAGTATACAGGGATCCTCCTACGAGCAGTACTTC. It specifies CASSIQGSSYEQYF.

This clone was observed once. The chain carries TRBV9 and TRBJ2-3; D is ambiguous. The CDR3 runs 16 residues. CDR1 is SGDLS, CDR2 YYNGEE, per germline. The V end lost 0 bases, the J end lost 1 base, and 12 bases lay between the germline ends. The CDR3 region is CASSVEIGGGTDTQYF. Written as DNA, the CDR3 is TGTGCCAGCAGCGTAGAAATCGGCGGAGGCACAGATACGCAGTATTTT.

The chain uses TRBV5-1 and TRBJ1-1, with 7 bases that match TRBD1. With 6 bases clipped from V and 4 bases from J, the junction kept 9 bases outside the gene matches. CDR1 is SGHRS and CDR2 is YFSETQ in the germline V gene. CDR3 size: 14 residues. The CDR3 protein is CASTPGTEGTEAFF. In nucleotides, the CDR3 is TGCGCCAGCACCCCCGGGACAGAGGGCACTGAAGCTTTCTTT.

The gene calls are TRBV30 and TRBJ1-1, with a weak D call TRBD1 (5 bases). This CDR3 comprises 13 residues. Trimming shortened V by 5 bases and J by 7 bases, and 17 bases separated the two germline ends. Germline CDR1 GTSNPN, CDR2 SVGIG (reference sequence). Written as DNA, the CDR3 is TGTGCCTGGGCCACAGGATACAGTAATGAAGCTTTCTTT. Residues: CAWATGYSNEAFF.